Given below is one T cell receptor (beta chain) in context. The antigen is undetermined. TCR beta cDNA libraries had unique molecular identifiers. TCRdb re-called the PCR reads with MiXCR, one entry per CDR3 protein. This repertoire shows more than 450,000 distinct CDR3 sequences, 40% to 50% found once; its top ten account for around 1.7%. This entry belongs to a study of post-analysis software for immune sequencing data. CDR3 length: 15 amino acids. V gave up 4 bases and J gave up 7 bases; unmatched junction bases: 8. General study results and limits: Roughly 5 TRBV segments, TRBV5-6, TRBV5-1 and TRBV20-1 among them, were found more frequent in patients than controls.

The sequencing input was blood. The chain is built from TRBV12-3 or TRBV12-4 and TRBJ2-7, with 12 bases aligning to TRBD2. This clonotype was obtained from a girl under 18 with multiple sclerosis. The CDR3: CASSSTSGGWREQYF. The CDR3 nucleotides are TGTGCCAGCAGTTCGACTAGCGGGGGCTGGAGGGAGCAGTACTTC.